These 32 T cell receptor beta chains share one sample of origin, sequenced in a study of blood T cell repertoires in COVID-19. Some clones are missing from TCRdb's copy, which holds only in-frame ones; the method was immunoSEQ multiplex PCR. The sample consists of 150,000 to 200,000 clones, around nine tenths of them appearing once. Sequenced sample: PBMCs or T cells enriched from blood (not recorded which). These receptors were obtained from a woman younger than 30 who had recovered from COVID-19.

The rearrangement joins TRBV29-1 to TRBJ2-7, with TRBD2 as a possible D gene (9 bases). CDR1 is SQVTM and CDR2 is ANQGSEA in the germline V gene. The CDR3 totals 14 residues. V lost 6 bases and J lost 6, with 21 bases in between. CDR3 in amino acids: CSVGQAGGPGEQYF. The CDR3 nucleotides read TGCAGCGTGGGACAGGCGGGAGGGCCGGGCGAGCAGTACTTC.

The chain recombines TRBV2 with TRBJ1-4; D not resolved. The CDR3 spans 17 residues. The V end lost 4 bases, the J end lost 0 bases, and 15 bases lay between the germline ends. The germline gives CDR1 SNHLY, CDR2 FYNNEI. The CDR3 sequence: CASSAASLFSTNEKLFF. The DNA for the CDR3 is TGTGCCAGCAGTGCCGCTTCCCTATTTTCAACTAATGAAAAACTGTTTTTT. Supplemented by reference TRBV2 and TRBJ1-4, the full variable domain reads EPEVTQTPSHQVTQMGQEVILRCVPISNHLYFYWYRQILGQKVEFLVSFYNNEISEKSEIFDDQFSVERPDGSNFTLKIRSTKLEDSAMYFCASSAASLFSTNEKLFFGSGTQLSVL.

The chain recombines TRBV6-2 or TRBV6-3 with TRBJ2-5; TRBD2 is a possible D gene (6 bases). The CDR3 extends over 13 amino acids. Looked up from germline, CDR1 is MNHEY and CDR2 is SVGEGT. V was clipped by 4 bases and J by 6 bases, with 12 bases between them. DNA for the CDR3: TGTGCCAGCAGTTTGAGTAGCGGACAGACCCAGTACTTC. This sequence encodes CASSLSSGQTQYF.

The rearrangement links TRBV27 to TRBJ2-7, with a possible D match to TRBD1 (6 bases). CDR1 and CDR2 (germline): MNHEY, SMNVEV (reference sequence). The CDR3 has 13 residues. Trimming shortened V by 8 bases and J by 4 bases, and 15 bases separated the two germline ends. CDR3 region: CASGNRVGYEQYF. CDR3 DNA: TGTGCCAGCGGAAACAGGGTGGGGTACGAGCAGTACTTC.

The gene calls are TRBV27 and TRBJ2-1; TRBD2 agrees at 8 bases. The V and J ends lost 2 bases and 7 bases, in that order; junction bases with no gene match: 7. This CDR3 has 15 residues. Germline CDR1 MNHEY, CDR2 SMNVEV (reference sequence). CDR3 protein: CASSLGSSGSNEQFF. The CDR3 nucleotides read TGTGCCAGCAGTTTAGGGTCTAGCGGGTCAAATGAGCAGTTCTTC.

The chain recombines TRBV27 with TRBJ2-7; 8 bases line up with TRBD2. Germline loops: CDR1 MNHEY, CDR2 SMNVEV (reference sequence). The CDR3 runs to 15 residues. Trimming removed 6 bases from V and 0 bases from J; junction bases left unmatched: 7. This CDR3 reads CASSLLADDSYEQYF. CDR3 sequence (DNA): TGTGCCAGCAGCTTACTAGCGGACGACTCCTACGAGCAGTACTTC.

The chain couples TRBV7-8 to TRBJ1-5; D unresolved. The germline V gene encodes CDR1 SGHVS and CDR2 FQNEAQ. This CDR3 is 13 amino acids long. The V gene lost 4 bases and the J gene lost 5 bases, with 9 bases spanning the gap. CDR3 nucleotides: TGTGCCAGCAGCTGGTCCCGGGATCAGCCCCAGCATTTT. As protein: CASSWSRDQPQHF. Supplemented by reference TRBV7-8 and TRBJ1-5, the full variable domain reads GAGVSQSPRYKVAKRGQDVALRCDPISGHVSLFWYQQALGQGPEFLTYFQNEAQLDKSGLPSDRFFAERPEGSVSTLKIQRTQQEDSAVYLCASSWSRDQPQHFGDGTRLSIL.

This clone has only one observation. V is TRBV18 and J is TRBJ1-3; TRBD1 aligns across 10 bases. The CDR3 runs to 16 residues. The trim removed 1 base at V and 3 bases at J, leaving 3 bases unmatched. Germline V lookup: CDR1 KGHSH, CDR2 LQKENI. The CDR3 spells CASSPLWTGGGNTIYF. CDR3 in DNA: TGTGCCAGCTCACCACTTTGGACAGGGGGTGGAAACACCATATATTTT. Combining the CDR3 with reference TRBV18 and TRBJ1-3 gives the whole variable domain NAGVMQNPRHLVRRRGQEARLRCSPMKGHSHVYWYRQLPEEGLKFMVYLQKENIIDESGMPKERFSAEFPKEGPSILRIQQVVRGDSAAYFCASSPLWTGGGNTIYFGEGSWLTVV.

The chain has TRBV27 and TRBJ2-7; D is uncertain. The V gene lost 2 bases and the J gene lost 3 bases, with 8 bases spanning the gap. Germline loops: CDR1 MNHEY, CDR2 SMNVEV (reference sequence). This CDR3 is 13 amino acids long. The CDR3 here is CASSLTPRYEQYF. The DNA for the CDR3 is TGTGCCAGCAGTTTAACTCCCCGCTACGAGCAGTACTTC.

The rearrangement links TRBV29-1 to TRBJ1-2, with TRBD1 identical over 9 bases. The CDR3 consists of 12 residues. V lost 6 bases and J lost 2; bases outside the gene matches: 1. From germline, CDR1 is SQVTM and CDR2 ANQGSEA. In DNA form, the CDR3 reads TGCAGCGTGGGACAGGGAAACTATGGCTACACCTTC. This gives the protein CSVGQGNYGYTF.

This clone has only one observation. The chain recombines TRBV11-2 with TRBJ2-6, with a weak D call TRBD1 (5 bases). CDR1 SGHAT and CDR2 FQNNGV come from the germline V gene. The CDR3 runs to 17 residues. V lost 3 bases to trimming and J lost 2 bases, with 14 bases between them. The CDR3 loop is CASSFGPGKTGANVLTF. DNA of the CDR3: TGTGCCAGCAGCTTTGGCCCAGGGAAGACTGGGGCCAACGTCCTGACTTTC.

The chain combines TRBV5-4 with TRBJ2-3, with a tentative D call TRBD1 (5 bases). This CDR3 is built from 16 residues. Germline assignment: CDR1 SGHNT and CDR2 YYREEE (reference sequence). V was shortened by 4 bases and J by 3 bases, with 18 bases between the two germline ends. Written as DNA, the CDR3 is TGTGCCAGCAGCCGGACACCTTCCTCCTTGACAGATACGCAGTATTTT. Translating gives CASSRTPSSLTDTQYF. Combining the CDR3 with reference TRBV5-4 and TRBJ2-3 gives the whole variable domain ETGVTQSPTHLIKTRGQQVTLRCSSQSGHNTVSWYQQALGQGPQFIFQYYREEENGRGNFPPRFSGLQFPNYSSELNVNALELDDSALYLCASSRTPSSLTDTQYFGPGTRLTVL.

V is TRBV2 and J is TRBJ1-1; TRBD1 agrees at 7 bases. Germline CDR1 SNHLY, CDR2 FYNNEI. CDR3 size: 16 residues. With 6 bases clipped from V and 0 bases from J, the junction kept 10 bases outside the gene matches. The CDR3 region is CASRQGSLFMNTEAFF. The CDR3 nucleotides read TGTGCCAGCAGACAGGGGAGCCTCTTCATGAACACTGAAGCTTTCTTT.

The J gene is TRBJ2-3, the V gene TRBV9; TRBD1 aligns across 9 bases. Per the germline V gene, CDR1 is SGDLS and CDR2 is YYNGEE. Losses at the gene ends were 1 base for V and 2 bases for J; bases not matched to a gene: 5. The CDR3 contains 16 residues. The CDR3 DNA reads as TGTGCCAGCAGCGTACGGCGGGACAGGGCCACAGATACGCAGTATTTT. Its protein product is CASSVRRDRATDTQYF.

The chain joins TRBV2 to TRBJ2-5; possible D gene TRBD2, 6 bases. CDR3 size: 15 residues. The V end lost 2 bases, the J end lost 1 base, and 11 bases lay between the germline ends. Germline V lookup: CDR1 SNHLY, CDR2 FYNNEI. CDR3 sequence: CASSEREASQETQYF. CDR3 DNA: TGTGCCAGCAGTGAAAGGGAGGCTTCCCAAGAGACCCAGTACTTC.

The rearrangement links TRBV15 to TRBJ1-2, with TRBD1 matching 7 bases. V dropped 4 bases and J dropped 4; count of bases not matched to a gene: 12. The CDR3 length is 16 residues. The germline CDR1 and CDR2 sequences are LNHNV and YYDKDF (reference sequence). The CDR3 sequence: CATSTGGQQGAYGYTF. In nucleotides, the CDR3 is TGTGCCACCAGCACAGGGGGGCAACAGGGTGCCTATGGCTACACCTTC. Full variable domain (missing parts from reference TRBV15 and TRBJ1-2): DAMVIQNPRYQVTQFGKPVTLSCSQTLNHNVMYWYQQKSSQAPKLLFHYYDKDFNNEADTPDNFQSRRPNTSFCFLDIRSPGLGDTAMYLCATSTGGQQGAYGYTFGSGTRLTVV.

This clone was counted once. The chain has TRBV2 and TRBJ2-3, with TRBD1 matching 8 bases. The CDR3 has 17 residues. Trimming at V came to 0 bases and at J to 6 bases, leaving 11 bases not matched to a gene. Germline CDR1 SNHLY, CDR2 FYNNEI. The CDR3 DNA is TGTGCCAGCAGTGAAGCGCTAGGTGACAGGGGATGGGATACGCAGTATTTT. Translation gives CASSEALGDRGWDTQYF.

This chain joins TRBV24-1 and TRBJ2-2; TRBD2 aligns across 13 bases. Germline CDR1 reads KGHDR; CDR2 reads SFDVKD. This CDR3 is 20 amino acids long. V dropped 0 bases and J dropped 1; count of bases not matched to a gene: 7. CDR3 residues: CATSDLGTSGNRMNTGELFF. CDR3 in DNA: TGTGCCACCAGTGATTTGGGGACTAGCGGGAACAGAATGAACACCGGGGAGCTGTTTTTT.

This clone has just a few counts. Relative to the germline gene, one junction end is altered; a read error may explain this. The chain combines TRBV28 with TRBJ2-7, with 9 bases aligning to TRBD1. In germline, CDR1 is MDHEN, CDR2 SYDVKM. This CDR3 is 13 amino acids long. CDR3 coding DNA: TGTGCCAGCAGTCTAAACCCCGGACAGGGGATGCACTTC. Translation: CASSLNPGQGMHF.

This clone occurred once. The genes are TRBV27 and TRBJ2-5; the match to TRBD2 covers 7 bases. Unmatched junction bases numbered 9, after V lost 6 bases and J lost 5 bases. CDR1 and CDR2 from the germline V gene are MNHEY and SMNVEV (reference sequence). This CDR3 has 14 residues. CDR3 DNA: TGTGCCAGCAGCCTCGGACTAGGAGGGGAGACCCAGTACTTC. It translates to CASSLGLGGETQYF.

The chain recombines TRBV9 with TRBJ1-6; 7 positions agree with TRBD1. V shed 0 bases, J shed 8 bases, and the junction held 5 bases outside the gene matches. The CDR3 sequence is 15 residues long. Germline V gives CDR1 SGDLS, CDR2 YYNGEE. CDR3 loop: CASSVEDRLDSPLHF. CDR3 DNA sequence: TGTGCCAGCAGCGTAGAGGACAGGTTGGATTCACCCCTCCACTTT. Together with reference TRBV9 and TRBJ1-6, the CDR3 gives the full variable domain: DSGVTQTPKHLITATGQRVTLRCSPRSGDLSVYWYQQSLDQGLQFLIQYYNGEERAKGNILERFSAQQFPDLHSELNLSSLELGDSALYFCASSVEDRLDSPLHFGNGTRLTVT.

The chain recombines TRBV6-5 with TRBJ2-7, with no clear D. V dropped 5 bases and J dropped 4 bases, with 9 bases sitting between them. CDR1 MNHEY and CDR2 SVGAGI come from the germline V gene. This CDR3 has 12 amino acids. CDR3 amino acids: CASSQFGYEQYF. Here the CDR3 DNA reads TGTGCCAGCAGTCAATTCGGGTACGAGCAGTACTTC.

The rearrangement uses TRBV7-9 and TRBJ2-7; 8 bases align to TRBD1. The germline V gene has CDR1 SEHNR and CDR2 FQNEAQ (reference sequence). The CDR3 has 15 residues. J gave up 4 bases and V 4 bases, and 9 bases lay outside the gene matches. CDR3 residues: CASSSDLDRAYEQYF. CDR3 nucleotides: TGTGCCAGCAGCTCTGACTTGGACAGGGCATACGAGCAGTACTTC.

This clone showed up just once. This chain joins TRBV5-4 and TRBJ2-7; D is uncertain. V was pared by 4 bases and J by 4 bases, with 9 bases between. Germline assignment: CDR1 SGHNT and CDR2 YYREEE (reference sequence). This CDR3 is built from 12 residues. The CDR3 bases are TGTGCCAGCAGCGACGGAGCTTACGAGCAGTACTTC. It is translated as CASSDGAYEQYF.

The chain employs TRBV30 and TRBJ2-5; possible D gene TRBD1, 6 bases. The germline V gene has CDR1 GTSNPN and CDR2 SVGIG (reference sequence). V lost 1 base to trimming and J lost 5 bases, with 20 bases between them. This CDR3 contains 16 residues. The CDR3, as DNA: TGTGCCTGGAGTGCCCACCCCAATACAGGGCGGGAGACCCAGTACTTC. Translation: CAWSAHPNTGRETQYF. Combining the CDR3 with reference TRBV30 and TRBJ2-5 gives the whole variable domain SQTIHQWPATLVQPVGSPLSLECTVEGTSNPNLYWYRQAAGRGLQLLFYSVGIGQISSEVPQNLSASRPQDRQFILSSKKLLLSDSGFYLCAWSAHPNTGRETQYFGPGTRLLVL.

This clone showed up just once. The chain is built from TRBV5-4 and TRBJ2-7, with 7 bases aligning to TRBD1. Germline V gene lookup returns CDR1 SGHNT and CDR2 YYREEE (reference sequence). The V segment lost 3 bases and the J segment 2 bases; nucleotides outside the gene matches: 8. The CDR3 is made up of 15 amino acids. As DNA, the CDR3 is TGTGCCAGCAGCTCTAACAGGGGAAGGACCTACGAGCAGTACTTC. Encoded protein: CASSSNRGRTYEQYF.

The V call is TRBV7-9, the J call TRBJ1-5; perhaps TRBD1 as D (6 bases). CDR3 length: 15 amino acids. The germline CDR1 and CDR2 sequences are SEHNR and FQNEAQ (reference sequence). The V gene lost 1 base and the J gene lost 6 bases, with 13 bases spanning the gap. The CDR3 loop is CASSLGKGEGQPQHF. CDR3 bases: TGTGCCAGCAGCTTAGGAAAGGGGGAGGGTCAGCCCCAGCATTTT. Full variable domain (missing parts from reference TRBV7-9 and TRBJ1-5): DTGVSQNPRHKITKRGQNVTFRCDPISEHNRLYWYRQTLGQGPEFLTYFQNEAQLEKSRLLSDRFSAERPKGSFSTLEIQRTEQGDSAMYLCASSLGKGEGQPQHFGDGTRLSIL.

V and J are TRBV19 and TRBJ1-2, with unresolved D. The CDR3 loop spans 12 amino acids. Trimming took 11 bases from V and 9 from J, leaving 19 bases between them. Germline CDR1 is LNHDA and CDR2 is SQIVND (reference sequence). This CDR3 reads CAGAETEGRYTF. The CDR3 bases are TGTGCCGGAGCCGAAACCGAGGGCCGCTACACCTTC.

The genes are TRBV5-1 and TRBJ2-3; D is perhaps TRBD2 (6 bases). The length of the CDR3 is 13 residues. With 5 bases removed from V and 6 bases from J, the gap between germline ends came to 13 bases. The germline gives CDR1 SGHRS, CDR2 YFSETQ. The CDR3 protein is CASRSGTEDTQYF. The DNA for the CDR3 is TGCGCCAGCAGGTCCGGGACTGAGGATACGCAGTATTTT.

V and J are TRBV7-2 and TRBJ1-2; no clear D. Germline V gives CDR1 SGHTA, CDR2 FQGNSA. The ends were cut back, 2 bases at V and 1 base at J, with 8 bases in the middle. This CDR3 region has 14 residues. This CDR3 is CASSLPYSNYGYTF. The CDR3 nucleotides are TGTGCCAGCAGCTTACCGTACAGTAACTATGGCTACACCTTC.

The genes are TRBV28 and TRBJ2-1; D gene uncertain. This CDR3 is built from 18 residues. Deletions cut 2 bases from V and 4 bases from J, with 21 bases between. The V gene's germline CDR1 is MDHEN and CDR2 SYDVKM. In nucleotides, the CDR3 is TGTGCCAGCAGTTTACTCGAAAACCTAGATTATAATTACAATGAGCAGTTCTTC. This codes for CASSLLENLDYNYNEQFF.

The V gene is TRBV6-6, the J gene TRBJ2-7; unclear D gene. The CDR3 covers 12 residues. Germline CDR1 reads MNHNY; CDR2 reads SVGAGI (reference sequence). V gave up 0 bases and J gave up 7 bases, with 7 bases separating them. This chain's CDR3 is CASSYSRPEQYF. The CDR3 nucleotides read TGTGCCAGCAGTTACTCGCGCCCGGAGCAGTACTTC.